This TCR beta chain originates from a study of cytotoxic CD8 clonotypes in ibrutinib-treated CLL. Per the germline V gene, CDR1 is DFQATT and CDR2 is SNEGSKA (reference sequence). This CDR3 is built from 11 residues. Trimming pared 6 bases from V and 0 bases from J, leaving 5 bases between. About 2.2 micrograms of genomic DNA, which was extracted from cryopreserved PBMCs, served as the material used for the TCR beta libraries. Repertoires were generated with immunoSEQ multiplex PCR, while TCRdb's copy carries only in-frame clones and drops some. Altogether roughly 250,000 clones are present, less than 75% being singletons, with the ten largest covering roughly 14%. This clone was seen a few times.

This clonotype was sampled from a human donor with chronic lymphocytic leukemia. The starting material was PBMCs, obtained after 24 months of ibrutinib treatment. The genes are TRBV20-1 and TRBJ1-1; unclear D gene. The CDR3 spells CSAHLNTEAFF. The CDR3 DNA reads TGCAGTGCGCATTTGAACACTGAAGCTTTCTTT.